This T cell receptor (beta chain) is from a study of cytomegalovirus exposure and HLA in healthy donors. 13 Jbeta primers and 60 Vbeta primers were used for the PCR. Profiled with immunoSEQ multiplex PCR; TCRdb holds only in-frame clones, not every one. Among some 110,000 clones, roughly 15% were seen once, and the ten largest hold about 0.79%. Germline loops: CDR1 SGHRS, CDR2 YFSETQ. The CDR3 spans 15 residues. V lost 0 bases and J 3 bases, leaving 13 bases between the germline ends. Study findings and constraints: For most TCR beta V segments, an earlier analysis put the productive rate at about 87% or about 30% of the time. Rare sequences made up most TCRs, while some public TCRs were found in many donors.

For this clone: Its antigen is unknown.

Sequenced input: PBMCs. V and J are TRBV5-1 and TRBJ2-7, with a tentative D call TRBD2 (5 bases). The sequence derives from a female donor in good health and CMV-seronegative. The CDR3 loop is CASSLAGAEGYEQYF. The CDR3 region has the DNA TGCGCCAGCAGCTTGGCCGGCGCCGAGGGCTACGAGCAGTACTTC. The full variable domain, in which reference TRBV5-1 and TRBJ2-7 provide the parts outside the CDR3, is KAGVTQTPRYLIKTRGQQVTLSCSPISGHRSVSWYQQTPGQGLQFLFEYFSETQRNKGNFPGRFSGRQFSNSRSEMNVSTLELGDSALYLCASSLAGAEGYEQYFGPGTRLTVT.